The entry below gives a single TCR beta chain sequence along with its context. Its antigen is currently unknown. This record comes from a study of neoadjuvant nivolumab and ipilimumab in lung cancer. Across the study: Patients got nivolumab 3 mg/kg on days 1, 15 and 29; combination added ipilimumab 1 mg/kg day 1.

Measured with immunoSEQ multiplex PCR; TCRdb has only the in-frame clones, and not every one. The table lists roughly 28,000 clones, more than 80% of them singletons. Study-wide results and caveats: Compared with tumor-adjacent uninvolved lung, resected tumors showed greater richness and clonality. From pretherapy to surgery, tumor richness and clonality rose with dual therapy.

The V and J ends lost 6 bases and 2 bases respectively, with 14 bases between them. The CDR3 loop spans 15 amino acids. Germline V gives CDR1 LNHDA, CDR2 SQIVND (reference sequence). The chain has TRBV19 and TRBJ1-5; D is uncertain. The source material was tumor tissue, sampled after neoadjuvant nivolumab, alone or with ipilimumab, at or shortly before surgery. The TCR was taken from an adult with non-small cell lung cancer. CDR3 residues: CASSPFSEGNQPQHF. DNA of the CDR3: TGTGCCAGTAGCCCCTTCTCGGAGGGCAATCAGCCCCAGCATTTT.